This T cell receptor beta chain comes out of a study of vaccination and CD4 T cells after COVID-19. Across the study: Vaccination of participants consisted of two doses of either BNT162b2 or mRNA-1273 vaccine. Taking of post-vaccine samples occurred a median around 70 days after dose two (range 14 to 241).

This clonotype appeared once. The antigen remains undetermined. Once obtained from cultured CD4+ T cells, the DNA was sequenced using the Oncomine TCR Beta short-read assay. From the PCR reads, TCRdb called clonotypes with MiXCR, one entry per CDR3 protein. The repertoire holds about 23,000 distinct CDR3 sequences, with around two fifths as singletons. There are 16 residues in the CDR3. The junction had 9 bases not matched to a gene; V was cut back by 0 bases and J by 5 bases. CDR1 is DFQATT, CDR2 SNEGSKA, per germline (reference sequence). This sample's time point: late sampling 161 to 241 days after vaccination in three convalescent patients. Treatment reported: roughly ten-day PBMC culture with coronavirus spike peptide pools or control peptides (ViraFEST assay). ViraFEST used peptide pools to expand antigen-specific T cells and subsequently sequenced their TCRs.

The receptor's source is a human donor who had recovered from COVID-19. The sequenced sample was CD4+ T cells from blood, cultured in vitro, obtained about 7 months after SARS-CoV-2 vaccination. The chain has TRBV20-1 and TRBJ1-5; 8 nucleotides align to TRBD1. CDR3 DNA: TGCAGTGCTAGAGACCCGGACAGGGCTAGTGATCAGCCCCAGCATTTT. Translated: CSARDPDRASDQPQHF.